The 13 T cell receptor beta chains listed next were all sequenced from one sample in a study of OX40 agonist ivuxolimab in advanced cancers. This table comes from immunoSEQ multiplex PCR, and its TCRdb copy is limited to in-frame clones, with some not included. Of tens of thousands of clones listed, more than 70% are singletons. This material consisted of CD4+ or CD8+ T cells sorted from blood, taken in a trial of the OX40 agonist ivuxolimab. Every receptor here comes from an adult with an advanced solid tumor such as melanoma, head and neck, liver or kidney cancer.

The rearrangement uses TRBV5-4 and TRBJ2-7; D not resolved. Trimming cost V 0 bases and J 2 bases, with 12 bases left between them. The CDR3 sequence is 15 residues long. Germline assignment: CDR1 SGHNT and CDR2 YYREEE (reference sequence). CDR3 in DNA: TGTGCCAGCAGCTTGGCCCCGGACCCGACCTACGAGCAGTACTTC. It encodes CASSLAPDPTYEQYF.

The chain joins TRBV2 to TRBJ2-5; D might be TRBD1 or TRBD2, each matching 5 bases. Germline CDR1 is SNHLY and CDR2 is FYNNEI. With 6 bases removed from V and 2 bases from J, the gap between germline ends came to 16 bases. The CDR3 has 15 amino acids. The CDR3 DNA follows: TGTGCCAGCAGCGGGGACCACGCGATTCAAGAGACCCAGTACTTC. This translates into CASSGDHAIQETQYF. The full variable domain, rest sourced from reference TRBV2 and TRBJ2-5, is EPEVTQTPSHQVTQMGQEVILRCVPISNHLYFYWYRQILGQKVEFLVSFYNNEISEKSEIFDDQFSVERPDGSNFTLKIRSTKLEDSAMYFCASSGDHAIQETQYFGPGTRLLVL.

The DNA for the CDR3 is TGCGCCAGCAGCTTGAACTCCGGGACAGGGGTAAACGAGCAGTACTTC. Translating it yields CASSLNSGTGVNEQYF. The chain carries TRBV5-1 and TRBJ2-7, with TRBD1 identical over 10 bases. Looked up from germline, CDR1 is SGHRS and CDR2 is YFSETQ. J lost 5 bases, V lost 1 base, and 9 bases had no gene match. This CDR3 comprises 16 residues.

This chain links TRBV27 with TRBJ2-2; D is undetermined. V lost 5 bases and J lost 1, with 8 bases in between. This CDR3 is built from 14 residues. Germline V gene lookup returns CDR1 MNHEY and CDR2 SMNVEV (reference sequence). CDR3 nucleotides: TGTGCCAGCAGTCCGTTCAAGAACACCGGGGAGCTGTTTTTT. Its translation: CASSPFKNTGELFF.

Notes on this clone: Other DNA sequences in this specimen translate into the identical CDR3. The genes are TRBV9 and TRBJ2-1; D remains unclear. This CDR3 region has 11 residues. Trimming pared 0 bases from V and 6 bases from J, leaving 1 base between. CDR1 and CDR2 (germline): SGDLS, YYNGEE. CDR3 bases: TGTGCCAGCAGCGTAGCCAATGAGCAGTTCTTC. Translation gives CASSVANEQFF. Full variable domain (missing parts from reference TRBV9 and TRBJ2-1): DSGVTQTPKHLITATGQRVTLRCSPRSGDLSVYWYQQSLDQGLQFLIQYYNGEERAKGNILERFSAQQFPDLHSELNLSSLELGDSALYFCASSVANEQFFGPGTRLTVL.

The V and J genes are TRBV7-9 and TRBJ2-1; D not certain. Trimming removed 7 bases at V and 4 bases at J, with 14 bases between. The germline CDR1 and CDR2 sequences are SEHNR and FQNEAQ (reference sequence). The length of the CDR3 is 14 residues. DNA of the CDR3: TGTGCCAGCAACGAAGCCCCGGCATACAATGAGCAGTTCTTC. Protein sequence: CASNEAPAYNEQFF.

The chain couples TRBV10-3 to TRBJ2-7; 7 bases line up with TRBD2. Germline CDR1 ENHRY, CDR2 SYGVKD. The CDR3 spans 12 residues. J lost 6 bases, V lost 6 bases, and 5 bases had no gene match. In nucleotides, the CDR3 is TGTGCCATCAGCGACCGGGAGGCCGAGCAGTACTTC. Amino acid sequence: CAISDREAEQYF.

V and J are TRBV4-1 and TRBJ1-1, with a weak D call TRBD1 (5 bases). The CDR3 sequence is 15 residues long. V gave up 4 bases and J gave up 3 bases, with 15 bases separating them. The germline V gene encodes CDR1 MGHRA and CDR2 YSYEKL. DNA of the CDR3: TGCGCCAGCAGCCTCCAGGGACGTGGGGACACTGAAGCTTTCTTT. Translation: CASSLQGRGDTEAFF.

This chain joins TRBV27 and TRBJ2-5; 7 bases are a match to TRBD2. CDR1 and CDR2 from the germline V gene are MNHEY and SMNVEV (reference sequence). This CDR3 has 14 amino acids. The J segment lost 5 bases and the V segment lost 10 bases, leaving 13 bases of the junction unmatched. The CDR3 protein is CATASGGEGETQYF. For the CDR3, the DNA is TGTGCCACAGCATCGGGGGGAGAGGGGGAGACCCAGTACTTC.

The count of this clone is one. CDR3 in amino acids: CASSLDTLRGGTTDTQYF. The CDR3, as DNA: TGTGCCAGCAGCTTGGACACCCTTCGCGGGGGGACCACAGATACGCAGTATTTT. This rearrangement joins TRBV5-4 to TRBJ2-3, with TRBD2 identical over 8 bases. CDR3 length: 18 amino acids. The J segment lost 2 bases and the V segment lost 0 bases, leaving 11 bases of the junction unmatched. Germline V gene sequence: CDR1 SGHNT, CDR2 YYREEE (reference sequence).

This chain uses TRBV27 with TRBJ1-5; 9 bases are shared with TRBD1. The length of the CDR3 is 14 residues. The germline V gene encodes CDR1 MNHEY and CDR2 SMNVEV (reference sequence). V trimming: 4 bases; J trimming: 5 bases; junction bases outside the gene matches: 3. The CDR3 region is CASSSTGGYQPQHF. Written as DNA, the CDR3 is TGTGCCAGCAGTTCTACAGGGGGCTATCAGCCCCAGCATTTT.

The chain uses TRBV23-1 and TRBJ2-7; D may be TRBD1 (7 bases). TRBV23-1 is marked as an open reading frame, function uncertain. V was pared by 0 bases and J by 2 bases, with 11 bases between. The CDR3 has 15 amino acids. The CDR3 loop is CASSQSGRGAYEQYF. The CDR3 DNA sequence: TGCGCCAGCAGTCAATCGGGCAGGGGGGCCTACGAGCAGTACTTC.

The chain's CDR3 is CATSSQGVTTEAFF. The DNA of the CDR3 is TGTGCCACCAGCAGCCAGGGGGTAACAACTGAAGCTTTCTTT. The J gene is TRBJ1-1, the V gene TRBV15; 7 nucleotides match TRBD1. CDR1 LNHNV and CDR2 YYDKDF come from the germline V gene (reference sequence). CDR3 length: 14 amino acids. J gave up 5 bases and V 3 bases, and 6 bases lay outside the gene matches.